This T cell receptor (beta chain) stems from a study of T cell repertoires in cytomegalovirus infection. Broader study findings: Frequencies of public TCR beta families were cumulated, and this identified carriers of CMV plus the relevant HLA.

TCRdb used MiXCR to reprocess the reads, holding one entry per CDR3 protein. The sample lists about 340,000 distinct CDR3 sequences, 25% to 30% occurring once. A word on this clonotype: Antigen specificity is unknown.

The CDR3 runs 14 residues. The germline V gene has CDR1 SGHDT and CDR2 YYEEEE. V was clipped by 4 bases and J by 10 bases, with 20 bases between them. The origin of this receptor is a human donor in good health (CMV status not recorded). Some clones in this sample may be carry-over from other donors' samples. The J gene is TRBJ1-1, the V gene TRBV5-6; D is ambiguous. This material consisted of cultured PBMCs, taken from culture after CMV antigen stimulation. CDR3 in DNA: TGTGCCAGCAGCCTCCCTTCTGGGGTGGGAAGAGCTTTCTTT. Its protein product is CASSLPSGVGRAFF. Looking up the rest from reference TRBV5-6 and TRBJ1-1 gives the full variable domain: DAGVTQSPTHLIKTRGQQVTLRCSPKSGHDTVSWYQQALGQGPQFIFQYYEEEERQRGNFPDRFSGHQFPNYSSELNVNALLLGDSALYLCASSLPSGVGRAFFGQGTRLTVV.